Listed below are T cell receptor beta chains from one sample, sequenced in a study of blood T cell repertoires in COVID-19. Clones were read by immunoSEQ multiplex PCR, and TCRdb kept only the in-frame ones, dropping some. The sample comprises 39,000 or so clones, 81% of which are singletons, and 30% to 40% rests with the top ten. The material sequenced was peripheral blood. All receptors derive from a man between 40 and 49 years old with active or convalescent COVID-19. Each CDR3 is given with its conserved first and last residue. The D gene is left open where the match is weak. Size is stated for part of the rows, as once, few or many counts, or as a class when the clone is expanded.

J gene | V gene | clone size | D gene | CDR3 DNA | CDR3 protein
TRBJ1-3 | TRBV4-2 | - | TRBD1 | TGTGCCAGCAGCGGACAGGGGGCGTACGGCTCTGGAAACACCATATATTTT | CASSGQGAYGSGNTIYF
TRBJ2-7 | TRBV2 | few | - | TGTGCCAGCAGTGATCTTAGCTCCTACGAGCAGTACTTC | CASSDLSSYEQYF
TRBJ1-3 | TRBV4-3 | - | - | TGCGCCAGCAGCCAAGAAGGCGGCGGAGGAAACACCATATATTTT | CASSQEGGGGNTIYF
TRBJ1-1 | TRBV4-1 | - | TRBD1 | TGCGCCAGCAGCCCACTAACAGGGGCGGGCACTGAAGCTTTCTTT | CASSPLTGAGTEAFF
TRBJ1-2 | TRBV29-1 | - | - | TGCAGCGTTTGGGATATTTCAGCGGGGAAGAGGGGCTACACCTTC | CSVWDISAGKRGYTF
TRBJ2-2 | TRBV9 | - | - | TGTGCCAGCAGCGAGTCAGGGGTAGGCACCGGGGAGCTGTTTTTT | CASSESGVGTGELFF
TRBJ2-1 | TRBV30 | - | TRBD2 | TGTGCCTGGAGTGCCCGACTAGCGGGCGGTGAGCAGTTCTTC | CAWSARLAGGEQFF
TRBJ2-3 | TRBV6-5 | - | - | TGTGCCAGCAGTTACTCGCGAGGCACAGATACGCAGTATTTT | CASSYSRGTDTQYF
TRBJ1-5 | TRBV10-3 | - | TRBD1 | TGTGCCATCAGTGTAGGAGACAGGGGAAGTCAGCCCCAGCATTTT | CAISVGDRGSQPQHF
TRBJ1-2 | TRBV6-5 | - | - | TGTGCCAGCAGCCTCACCGCAGGGGCAAACTATGGCTACACCTTC | CASSLTAGANYGYTF
TRBJ1-1 | TRBV27 | - | - | TGTGCCAGCAGTTTGGGCAGGGGCCCCTTAAGTGAAGCTTTCTTT | CASSLGRGPLSEAFF
TRBJ2-1 | TRBV7-9 | few | TRBD1 | TGTGCCAGCAGTTTCCGGGACAGGGAGAGTGAGCAGTTCTTC | CASSFRDRESEQFF
TRBJ1-6 | TRBV5-1 | - | TRBD1 | TGCGCCAGCAGCGGCGGGACAGGGCGGCCCCTCCACTTT | CASSGGTGRPLHF
TRBJ2-1 | TRBV7-2 | few | - | TGTGCCAGCAGCTTAGAGAGTGCCTCCTACAATGAGCAGTTCTTC | CASSLESASYNEQFF
TRBJ2-5 | TRBV5-1 | - | TRBD1 | TGCGCCAGCAGCTTGGAGGGTCCGACAGGGGGAGAGACCCAGTACTTC | CASSLEGPTGGETQYF
TRBJ1-2 | TRBV28 | - | TRBD1 | TGTGCCAGCACGACAGGGAATTTTAATGGCTACACCTTC | CASTTGNFNGYTF
TRBJ2-2 | TRBV5-1 | - | TRBD2 | TGCGCCAGCAGCTCCGGGACTAGCGGGGGAGGCACCGGGGAGCTGTTTTTT | CASSSGTSGGGTGELFF
TRBJ1-2 | TRBV7-2 | - | - | TGTGCCAGCAGCTTAGCGGGGCAGGGGAAGGATGGCTACACCTTC | CASSLAGQGKDGYTF
TRBJ2-1 | TRBV9 | - | - | TGTGCCAGCAGCACTCAGCGGTCGGGGTACAATGAGCAGTTCTTC | CASSTQRSGYNEQFF
TRBJ2-4 | TRBV11-2 | - | - | TGTGCCAGCAGCAATAAGGGGGAACTAGCCAAAAACATTCAGTACTTC | CASSNKGELAKNIQYF
TRBJ1-4 | TRBV3-1/TRBV3-2 | - | - | TGTGCCAGCAGCAGTCTTGTAGGACAGTCTAATGAAAAACTGTTTTTT | CASSSLVGQSNEKLFF
TRBJ1-6 | TRBV28 | - | TRBD1 | TGTGCCAACTCCCGGGACAGGGTCTCACCCCTCCACTTT | CANSRDRVSPLHF
TRBJ1-5 | TRBV19 | few | TRBD1 | TGTGCCAGTAGTATGTTGGCGGACAGGAGAAACAATCAGCCCCAGCATTTT | CASSMLADRRNNQPQHF
TRBJ2-3 | TRBV28 | once | TRBD2 | TGTGCCAGCAGAGGACTAGCGGGAGGGCCATTCGAAGATACGCAGTATTTT | CASRGLAGGPFEDTQYF
TRBJ1-3 | TRBV19 | - | - | TGTGCCAGTAGTACCGGGACTGCTGGAAACACCATATATTTT | CASSTGTAGNTIYF
TRBJ2-7 | TRBV4-2 | - | - | TGTGCCAGCAGCCAACAGCAGGGCGACTACGAGCAGTACTTC | CASSQQQGDYEQYF